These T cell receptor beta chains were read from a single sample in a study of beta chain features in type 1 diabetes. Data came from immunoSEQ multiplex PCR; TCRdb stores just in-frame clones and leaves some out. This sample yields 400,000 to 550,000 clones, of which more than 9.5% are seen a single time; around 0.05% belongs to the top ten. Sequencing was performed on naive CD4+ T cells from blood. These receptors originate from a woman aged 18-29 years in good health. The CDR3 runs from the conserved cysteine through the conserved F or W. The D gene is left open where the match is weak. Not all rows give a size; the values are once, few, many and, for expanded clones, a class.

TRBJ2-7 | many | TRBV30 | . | TGTGCCTGGAACCCTGGGGGGGCCCCGGGCGAGCAGTACTTC | CAWNPGGAPGEQYF
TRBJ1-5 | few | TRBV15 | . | TGTGCCACCAGCGTTGGCACTTCGAATCAGCCCCAGCATTTT | CATSVGTSNQPQHF
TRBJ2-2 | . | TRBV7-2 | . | TGTGCCAGCAGCTTGACCGCCGGGGAGCTGTTTTTT | CASSLTAGELFF
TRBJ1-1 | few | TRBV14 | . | TGTGCCAGCAGCCAGCGACTCCTGAACACTGAAGCTTTCTTT | CASSQRLLNTEAFF
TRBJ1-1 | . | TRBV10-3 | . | TGTGCCATCAGGGACGGTATGAACACTGAAGCTTTCTTT | CAIRDGMNTEAFF
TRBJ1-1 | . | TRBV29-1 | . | TGCAGCGTTAAAGCCACCGGCCGATCCCTAGGCTACACTGAAGCTTTCTTT | CSVKATGRSLGYTEAFF
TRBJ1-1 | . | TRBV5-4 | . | TGTGCCAGCAGCTTGGGGTCCGGGGGCGCTAATACTGAAGCTTTCTTT | CASSLGSGGANTEAFF
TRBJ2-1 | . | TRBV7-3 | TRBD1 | TGTGCCAGCAGCTCCGGGACAGGGAATGAGCAGTTCTTC | CASSSGTGNEQFF
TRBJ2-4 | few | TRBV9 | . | TGTGCCAGCAGCGTATTGGGGGCCCCCGGGGACATTCAGTACTTC | CASSVLGAPGDIQYF
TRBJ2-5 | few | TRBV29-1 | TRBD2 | TGCAGCGCGTCAGTGTCGGGGGAGGGGACCCAGTACTTC | CSASVSGEGTQYF
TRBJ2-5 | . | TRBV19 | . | TGTGCCAGTAGTGCCGGAGAGACCCAGTACTTC | CASSAGETQYF
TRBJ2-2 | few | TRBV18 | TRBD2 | TGTGCCAGCTCACCCACTAGCGCCGGGGAGCTGTTTTTT | CASSPTSAGELFF
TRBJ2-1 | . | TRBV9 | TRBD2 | TGTGCCAGCAGCGCTGTCACTAGCGGGACCTACAATGAGCAGTTCTTC | CASSAVTSGTYNEQFF
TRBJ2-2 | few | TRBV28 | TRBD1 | TGTGCCAGCAGTTCGACAGGGAGTATCGCCGGGGAGCTGTTTTTT | CASSSTGSIAGELFF
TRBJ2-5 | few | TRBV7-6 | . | TGTGCCAGCAGCTTAGTTAAGAAGACCCAGTACTTC | CASSLVKKTQYF